This T cell receptor (beta chain) was captured in a study of blood T cell repertoires in COVID-19. The CDR3 extends over 18 amino acids. Looked up from germline, CDR1 is MNHEY and CDR2 is SVGEGT. V dropped 4 bases and J dropped 0; count of bases not matched to a gene: 12. TCRdb keeps only in-frame clones here, not all; method: immunoSEQ multiplex PCR. The sample contains under 250,000 clones, roughly nine tenths of which appear only once. The J gene is TRBJ2-3, the V gene TRBV6-2 or TRBV6-3, with TRBD1 matching over 8 bases. The TCR comes from a man younger than 45 who had recovered from COVID-19. Material for sequencing was PBMCs or T cells enriched from blood (not recorded which). CDR3 sequence reads: CASSWDRTEKPSTDTQYF. The CDR3 DNA sequence: TGTGCCAGCAGTTGGGACAGGACCGAAAAGCCTAGCACAGATACGCAGTATTTT.